This TCR beta chain was retrieved from a study of T cells in Graves' hyperthyroidism and ophthalmopathy. Study information: The authors collected peripheral blood at initial diagnosis, before any treatment.

TCR beta CDR3 regions were amplified from RNA. The study used the HTBI primer set for a first-round RT-PCR of the TCR CDR3. TCRdb used MiXCR to reprocess the multiplex PCR reads, holding one entry per CDR3 protein. The sample includes some 550,000 distinct CDR3 sequences, 20% to 25% of them seen just once. The authors deemed Graves' hyperthyroidism stable absent ophthalmopathy progression within 18 months. Sequences were obtained from blood. The TCR comes from a man between 18 and 29 years old with Graves' hyperthyroidism.

CDR3 nucleotide sequence: TGCAGCCATGACAGGCTCCAAGAGACCCAGTACTTC. It specifies CSHDRLQETQYF. This sequence joins TRBV29-1 and TRBJ2-5, with a weak D call TRBD1 (6 bases). The CDR3 has 12 residues. The V gene lost 8 bases and the J gene lost 1 base, with 11 bases spanning the gap. Germline assignment: CDR1 SQVTM and CDR2 ANQGSEA.